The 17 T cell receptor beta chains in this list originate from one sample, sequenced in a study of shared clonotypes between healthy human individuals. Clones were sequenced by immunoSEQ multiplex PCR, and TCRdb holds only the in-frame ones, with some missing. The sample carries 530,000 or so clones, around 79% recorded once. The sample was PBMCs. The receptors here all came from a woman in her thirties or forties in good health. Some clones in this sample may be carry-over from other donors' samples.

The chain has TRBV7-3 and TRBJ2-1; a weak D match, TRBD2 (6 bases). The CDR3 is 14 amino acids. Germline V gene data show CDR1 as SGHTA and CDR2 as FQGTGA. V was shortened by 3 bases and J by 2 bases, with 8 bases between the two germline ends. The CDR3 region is CASSLGGTYNEQFF. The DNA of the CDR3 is TGTGCCAGCAGCTTGGGGGGAACCTACAATGAGCAGTTCTTC.

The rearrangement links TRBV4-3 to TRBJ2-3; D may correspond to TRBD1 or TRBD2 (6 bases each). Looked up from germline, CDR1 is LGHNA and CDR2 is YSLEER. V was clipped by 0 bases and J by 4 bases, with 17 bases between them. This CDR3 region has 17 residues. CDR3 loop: CASSQDLGGLRPDTQYF. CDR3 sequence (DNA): TGCGCCAGCAGCCAAGATCTGGGGGGCTTAAGGCCAGATACGCAGTATTTT.

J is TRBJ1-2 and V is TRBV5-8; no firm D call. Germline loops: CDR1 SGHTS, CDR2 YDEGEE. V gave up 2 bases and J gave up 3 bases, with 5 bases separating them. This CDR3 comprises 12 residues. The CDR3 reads CASSFGDYGYTF. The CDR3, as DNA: TGTGCCAGCAGCTTCGGGGACTATGGCTACACCTTC.

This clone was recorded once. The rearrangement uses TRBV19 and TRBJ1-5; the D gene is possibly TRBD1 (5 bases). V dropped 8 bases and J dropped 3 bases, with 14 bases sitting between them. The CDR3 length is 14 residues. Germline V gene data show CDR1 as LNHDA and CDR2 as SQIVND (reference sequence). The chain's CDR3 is CASRSAGNNQPQHF. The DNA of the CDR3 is TGTGCCAGTCGGTCGGCAGGGAACAATCAGCCCCAGCATTTT.

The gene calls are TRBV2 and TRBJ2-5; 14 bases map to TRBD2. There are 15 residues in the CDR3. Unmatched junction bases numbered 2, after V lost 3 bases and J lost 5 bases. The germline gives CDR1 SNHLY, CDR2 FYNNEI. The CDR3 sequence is CASSETSGRGETQYF. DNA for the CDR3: TGTGCCAGCAGTGAGACTAGCGGGAGGGGGGAGACCCAGTACTTC.

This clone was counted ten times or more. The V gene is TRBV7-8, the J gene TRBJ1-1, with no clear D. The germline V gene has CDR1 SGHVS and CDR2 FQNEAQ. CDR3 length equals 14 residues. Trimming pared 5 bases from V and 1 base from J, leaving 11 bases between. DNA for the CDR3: TGTGCCAGCAGCCGACGGGTGGAGAACACTGAAGCTTTCTTT. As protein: CASSRRVENTEAFF.

Written as DNA, the CDR3 is TGTGCCAGTAGTATAGGCCGGTCCGGGAGTAACACCGGGGAGCTGTTTTTT. It specifies CASSIGRSGSNTGELFF. This chain joins TRBV19 and TRBJ2-2, with TRBD2 as a possible D gene (6 bases). CDR1 is LNHDA, CDR2 SQIVND, per germline (reference sequence). The CDR3 runs 17 residues. The V end lost 1 base, the J end lost 2 bases, and 14 bases lay between the germline ends.

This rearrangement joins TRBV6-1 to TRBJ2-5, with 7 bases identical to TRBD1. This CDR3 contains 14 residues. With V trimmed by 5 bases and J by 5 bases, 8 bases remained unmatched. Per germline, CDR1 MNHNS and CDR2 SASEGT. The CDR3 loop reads CASSSAGTEETQYF. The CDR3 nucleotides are TGTGCCAGCAGTAGCGCCGGGACAGAGGAGACCCAGTACTTC.

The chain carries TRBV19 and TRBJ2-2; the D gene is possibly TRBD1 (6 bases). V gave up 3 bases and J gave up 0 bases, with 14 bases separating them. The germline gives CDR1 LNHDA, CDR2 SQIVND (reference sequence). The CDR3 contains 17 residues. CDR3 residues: CASSMSVAGANTGELFF. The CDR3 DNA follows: TGTGCCAGTAGTATGTCTGTGGCAGGGGCGAACACCGGGGAGCTGTTTTTT.

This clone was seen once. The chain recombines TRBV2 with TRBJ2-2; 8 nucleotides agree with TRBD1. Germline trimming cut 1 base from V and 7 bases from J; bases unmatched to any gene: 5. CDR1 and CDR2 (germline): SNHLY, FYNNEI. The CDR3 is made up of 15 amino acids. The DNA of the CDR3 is TGTGCCAGCAGTGAAGACAGGGGGGACGGCGGGGAGCTGTTTTTT. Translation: CASSEDRGDGGELFF. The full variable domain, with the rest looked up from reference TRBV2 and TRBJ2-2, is EPEVTQTPSHQVTQMGQEVILRCVPISNHLYFYWYRQILGQKVEFLVSFYNNEISEKSEIFDDQFSVERPDGSNFTLKIRSTKLEDSAMYFCASSEDRGDGGELFFGEGSRLTVL.

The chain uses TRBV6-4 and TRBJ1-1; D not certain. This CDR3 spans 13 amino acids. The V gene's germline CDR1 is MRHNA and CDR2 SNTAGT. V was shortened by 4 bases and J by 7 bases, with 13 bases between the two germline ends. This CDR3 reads CASSGMTGGEAFF. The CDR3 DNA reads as TGTGCCAGCAGTGGAATGACCGGCGGTGAAGCTTTCTTT.

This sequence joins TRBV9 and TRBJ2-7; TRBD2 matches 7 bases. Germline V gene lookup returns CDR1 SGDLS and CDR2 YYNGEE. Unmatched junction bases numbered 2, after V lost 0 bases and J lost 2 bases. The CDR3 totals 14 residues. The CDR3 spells CASSVGGGPYEQYF. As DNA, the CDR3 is TGTGCCAGCAGCGTAGGGGGGGGACCCTACGAGCAGTACTTC.

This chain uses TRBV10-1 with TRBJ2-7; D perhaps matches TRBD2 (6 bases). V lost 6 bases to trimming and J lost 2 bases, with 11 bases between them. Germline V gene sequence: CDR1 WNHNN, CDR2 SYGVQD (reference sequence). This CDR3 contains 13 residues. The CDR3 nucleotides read TGCGCCAGCAGAACGGGGGAGGCCTACGAGCAGTACTTC. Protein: CASRTGEAYEQYF.

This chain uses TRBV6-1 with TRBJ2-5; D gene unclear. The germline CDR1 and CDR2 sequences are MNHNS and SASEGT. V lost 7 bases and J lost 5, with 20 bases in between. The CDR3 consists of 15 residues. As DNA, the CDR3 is TGTGCCAGCACTCCAATCCTTCCTATTGGGGAGACCCAGTACTTC. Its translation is CASTPILPIGETQYF.

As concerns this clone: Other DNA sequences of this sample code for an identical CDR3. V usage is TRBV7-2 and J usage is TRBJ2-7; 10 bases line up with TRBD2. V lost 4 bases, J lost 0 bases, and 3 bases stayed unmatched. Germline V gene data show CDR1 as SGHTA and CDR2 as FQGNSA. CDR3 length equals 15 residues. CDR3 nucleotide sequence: TGTGCCAGCAGCTCCCGACTAGCGGGCTCCTACGAGCAGTACTTC. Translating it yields CASSSRLAGSYEQYF. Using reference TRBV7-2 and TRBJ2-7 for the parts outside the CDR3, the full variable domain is GAGVSQSPSNKVTEKGKDVELRCDPISGHTALYWYRQSLGQGLEFLIYFQGNSAPDKSGLPSDRFSAERTGGSVSTLTIQRTQQEDSAVYLCASSSRLAGSYEQYFGPGTRLTVT.

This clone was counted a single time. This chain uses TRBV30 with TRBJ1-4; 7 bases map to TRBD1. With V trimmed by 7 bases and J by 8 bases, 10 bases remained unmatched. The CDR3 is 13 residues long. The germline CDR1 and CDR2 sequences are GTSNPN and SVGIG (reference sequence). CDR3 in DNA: TGTGCCTCGTATCTTCCAGGGGGAGAAAAACTGTTTTTT. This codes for CASYLPGGEKLFF.

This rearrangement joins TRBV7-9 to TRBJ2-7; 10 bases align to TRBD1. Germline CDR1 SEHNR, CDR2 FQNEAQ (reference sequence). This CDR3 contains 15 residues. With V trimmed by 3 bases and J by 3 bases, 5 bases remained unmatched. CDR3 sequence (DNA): TGTGCCAGCAGCTTGGCCGGGACAGGGGACTACGAGCAGTACTTC. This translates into CASSLAGTGDYEQYF.